This is a list of T cell receptor beta chains from one sample in a study of persistence of HIV-infected CD4 T cells. Antigen specificity for these receptors is unknown. Clones were read by immunoSEQ multiplex PCR, and TCRdb kept only the in-frame ones, dropping some. The table has 15,000 to 20,000 clones, around three quarters seen once. The sequencing used CD4+ T cells sorted from PBMCs after roughly 20-hour stimulation, collected from a patient who received antiretroviral therapy. The receptors were gathered from an adult man with HIV who was CMV-seropositive. CDR3s include the opening cysteine and the closing phenylalanine or tryptophan. Fields, in order: CDR3 length, J gene, clone size, D gene, V gene, CDR3 protein, CDR3 DNA. A D gene is named only where the DNA matches it firmly. Only some rows state a clone size, as once, few, many or a class for expanded clones.

len: 14; j_gene: TRBJ2-2; abundance: NA; d_gene: NA; v_gene: TRBV24-1; CDR3aa: CATSDAGYTGELFF; CDR3nt: TGTGCCACCAGTGACGCAGGGTACACCGGGGAGCTGTTTTTT
len: 14; j_gene: TRBJ2-7; abundance: once; d_gene: NA; v_gene: TRBV6-5; CDR3aa: CASTRDLQVLEQYF; CDR3nt: TGTGCCAGCACCCGGGACCTACAGGTCCTCGAGCAGTACTTC
len: 13; j_gene: TRBJ2-7; abundance: NA; d_gene: NA; v_gene: TRBV2; CDR3aa: CASTGAVSYEQYF; CDR3nt: TGTGCCAGCACGGGAGCGGTGTCCTACGAGCAGTACTTC
len: 14; j_gene: TRBJ2-7; abundance: few; d_gene: NA; v_gene: TRBV4-1; CDR3aa: CASSLDRYSYEQYF; CDR3nt: TGCGCCAGCAGCCTCGACCGCTACAGTTACGAGCAGTACTTC
len: 14; j_gene: TRBJ2-2; abundance: NA; d_gene: TRBD1; v_gene: TRBV19; CDR3aa: CASKGAWDTGELFF; CDR3nt: TGTGCCAGTAAGGGGGCCTGGGACACCGGGGAGCTGTTTTTT
len: 14; j_gene: TRBJ2-3; abundance: few; d_gene: TRBD1; v_gene: TRBV5-4; CDR3aa: CASSLIQGEDTQYF; CDR3nt: TGTGCCAGCAGCTTGATACAGGGGGAAGATACGCAGTATTTT
len: 16; j_gene: TRBJ2-7; abundance: NA; d_gene: TRBD1; v_gene: TRBV18; CDR3aa: CASSPFRQGWNDEQYF; CDR3nt: TGTGCCAGCTCACCTTTCCGACAGGGGTGGAATGACGAGCAGTACTTC
len: 15; j_gene: TRBJ1-4; abundance: few; d_gene: TRBD1; v_gene: TRBV2; CDR3aa: CASSDPTGGNEKLFF; CDR3nt: TGTGCCAGCAGTGACCCGACAGGGGGTAATGAAAAACTGTTTTTT
len: 15; j_gene: TRBJ1-5; abundance: NA; d_gene: NA; v_gene: TRBV6-5; CDR3aa: CASTTDPLRGQPQHF; CDR3nt: TGTGCCAGCACTACGGACCCCCTCAGGGGACAGCCCCAGCATTTT
len: 14; j_gene: TRBJ2-2; abundance: NA; d_gene: NA; v_gene: TRBV18; CDR3aa: CASSPPMGTGELFF; CDR3nt: TGTGCCAGCTCACCACCGATGGGGACCGGGGAGCTGTTTTTT
len: 15; j_gene: TRBJ2-1; abundance: NA; d_gene: NA; v_gene: TRBV3-1/TRBV3-2; CDR3aa: CASSQGGGTYNEQFF; CDR3nt: TGTGCCAGCAGCCAAGGAGGGGGTACCTACAATGAGCAGTTCTTC
len: 15; j_gene: TRBJ2-6; abundance: few; d_gene: NA; v_gene: TRBV6-5; CDR3aa: CASSYGSSGANVLTF; CDR3nt: TGTGCCAGCAGTTATGGGAGCTCTGGGGCCAACGTCCTGACTTTC
len: 13; j_gene: TRBJ2-3; abundance: NA; d_gene: NA; v_gene: TRBV19; CDR3aa: CASSMGLADTQYF; CDR3nt: TGTGCCAGTAGTATGGGACTTGCAGATACGCAGTATTTT
len: 15; j_gene: TRBJ1-6; abundance: NA; d_gene: NA; v_gene: TRBV7-9; CDR3aa: CASSLGSPWDSPLHF; CDR3nt: TGTGCCAGCAGCTTGGGGAGTCCCTGGGATTCACCCCTCCACTTT
len: 13; j_gene: TRBJ1-1; abundance: medium-sized; d_gene: NA; v_gene: TRBV12-3/TRBV12-4; CDR3aa: CASTDREASEAFF; CDR3nt: TGTGCCAGCACCGATCGAGAGGCGTCTGAAGCTTTCTTT
len: 14; j_gene: TRBJ1-4; abundance: few; d_gene: NA; v_gene: TRBV19; CDR3aa: CASSSKLRGEKLFF; CDR3nt: TGTGCCAGTAGTTCGAAACTCCGGGGGGAAAAACTGTTTTTT
len: 15; j_gene: TRBJ2-2; abundance: NA; d_gene: TRBD1; v_gene: TRBV29-1; CDR3aa: CSVGQGTGNTGELFF; CDR3nt: TGCAGCGTCGGACAGGGGACGGGGAACACCGGGGAGCTGTTTTTT
len: 15; j_gene: TRBJ1-5; abundance: NA; d_gene: TRBD1; v_gene: TRBV7-2; CDR3aa: CASSLQTGGNQPQHF; CDR3nt: TGTGCCAGCAGCTTACAGACAGGGGGCAATCAGCCCCAGCATTTT
len: 13; j_gene: TRBJ1-5; abundance: few; d_gene: NA; v_gene: TRBV30; CDR3aa: CAWSAARGQPQHF; CDR3nt: TGTGCCTGGAGTGCTGCCCGCGGTCAGCCCCAGCATTTT
len: 14; j_gene: TRBJ1-2; abundance: NA; d_gene: TRBD1; v_gene: TRBV29-1; CDR3aa: CSADTGQAGYGYTF; CDR3nt: TGCAGCGCTGATACCGGACAGGCAGGGTATGGCTACACCTTC
len: 13; j_gene: TRBJ2-6; abundance: once; d_gene: NA; v_gene: TRBV19; CDR3aa: CASKASGVNVLTF; CDR3nt: TGTGCCAGTAAAGCCTCTGGGGTCAACGTCCTGACTTTC
len: 15; j_gene: TRBJ2-3; abundance: NA; d_gene: TRBD2; v_gene: TRBV3-1/TRBV3-2; CDR3aa: CASRGGQTSTDTQYF; CDR3nt: TGTGCCAGCCGCGGGGGTCAAACTAGCACAGATACGCAGTATTTT
len: 14; j_gene: TRBJ1-2; abundance: NA; d_gene: NA; v_gene: TRBV21-1; CDR3aa: CASSKQGRAYGYTF; CDR3nt: TGTGCCAGCAGCAAACAGGGGCGGGCCTATGGCTACACCTTC
len: 15; j_gene: TRBJ2-2; abundance: few; d_gene: NA; v_gene: TRBV7-6; CDR3aa: CASSQQGMFTGELFF; CDR3nt: TGTGCCAGCAGCCAACAGGGAATGTTTACCGGGGAGCTGTTTTTT
len: 16; j_gene: TRBJ2-7; abundance: once; d_gene: NA; v_gene: TRBV2; CDR3aa: CASRVTGRQFGYEQYF; CDR3nt: TGTGCCAGCAGGGTTACCGGCCGACAGTTCGGCTACGAGCAGTACTTC
len: 15; j_gene: TRBJ2-2; abundance: once; d_gene: NA; v_gene: TRBV19; CDR3aa: CASTKGLSYIGELFF; CDR3nt: TGTGCCAGTACCAAGGGGCTTTCTTACATAGGGGAGCTGTTTTTT
len: 13; j_gene: TRBJ2-7; abundance: NA; d_gene: TRBD1; v_gene: TRBV13; CDR3aa: CASSIRDRANRYF; CDR3nt: TGTGCCAGCAGCATCCGGGACAGGGCAAACAGGTACTTC
len: 15; j_gene: TRBJ2-1; abundance: NA; d_gene: NA; v_gene: TRBV5-1; CDR3aa: CASSLRDGYNNEQFF; CDR3nt: TGCGCCAGCAGCCTCCGGGACGGGTACAACAATGAGCAGTTCTTC
len: 11; j_gene: TRBJ2-7; abundance: NA; d_gene: NA; v_gene: TRBV25-1; CDR3aa: CASRAGYEQYF; CDR3nt: TGTGCCAGCCGGGCTGGGTACGAGCAGTACTTC
len: 13; j_gene: TRBJ2-7; abundance: few; d_gene: NA; v_gene: TRBV3-1/TRBV3-2; CDR3aa: CASSQDRASEQYF; CDR3nt: TGTGCCAGCAGCCAAGACAGGGCTTCTGAGCAGTACTTC
len: 12; j_gene: TRBJ1-2; abundance: NA; d_gene: NA; v_gene: TRBV5-1; CDR3aa: CASSLEAYGYTF; CDR3nt: TGCGCCAGCAGCTTGGAGGCCTATGGCTACACCTTC
len: 13; j_gene: TRBJ2-4; abundance: few; d_gene: TRBD1; v_gene: TRBV3-1/TRBV3-2; CDR3aa: CASSLQGANIQYF; CDR3nt: TGTGCCAGCAGCCTACAGGGGGCAAACATTCAGTACTTC